The 15 T cell receptor beta chains given below trace back to one sample, sequenced in a study of beta chain features in type 1 diabetes. All of the isolated RNA was reverse transcribed, so expressed TCRB transcripts were sequenced. Data came from immunoSEQ multiplex PCR; TCRdb stores just in-frame clones and leaves some out. The table has about 900,000 clones, around a sixth seen once. Sequenced material: naive CD4+ T cells from blood. The receptors were gathered from a woman between 18 and 29 years old in good health.

CDR3 DNA: TGTGCCAGCAGCTTAGTTTGGGCTAGCGGGAGCGGAGAGACCCAGTACTTC. Amino acid sequence: CASSLVWASGSGETQYF. The chain combines TRBV7-9 with TRBJ2-5; 10 nucleotides agree with TRBD2. This CDR3 is built from 17 residues. The V and J ends lost 1 base and 4 bases, in that order; junction bases with no gene match: 9. Germline-derived CDR1 and CDR2 are SEHNR and FQNEAQ (reference sequence). The entire variable domain, with the rest obtained from reference TRBV7-9 and TRBJ2-5, is as follows: DTGVSQNPRHKITKRGQNVTFRCDPISEHNRLYWYRQTLGQGPEFLTYFQNEAQLEKSRLLSDRFSAERPKGSFSTLEIQRTEQGDSAMYLCASSLVWASGSGETQYFGPGTRLLVL.

This chain connects TRBV5-4 to TRBJ2-5; 9 bases are shared with TRBD1. Trimming took 8 bases from V and 2 from J; bases not matched to a gene: 4. The CDR3 is made up of 13 amino acids. Germline loops: CDR1 SGHNT, CDR2 YYREEE (reference sequence). The CDR3 DNA sequence: TGTGCCAGGGGGGACAGGGTTCAAGAGACCCAGTACTTC. Amino acids: CARGDRVQETQYF.

This clone was counted only a few times. The rearrangement uses TRBV10-3 and TRBJ2-3, with TRBD1 identical over 12 bases. J lost 7 bases, V lost 10 bases, and 9 bases had no gene match. This CDR3 comprises 14 residues. From germline, CDR1 is ENHRY and CDR2 SYGVKD. Here the CDR3 reads CATSGTGGAYTQYF. Written as DNA, the CDR3 is TGTGCCACCTCCGGGACAGGGGGCGCTTATACGCAGTATTTT.

The chain is built from TRBV5-4 and TRBJ2-1, with 7 bases aligning to TRBD2. The CDR3 spans 13 residues. Trimming cost V 2 bases and J 7 bases; bases outside gene matches: 3. Germline V CDR1 and CDR2: SGHNT, YYREEE (reference sequence). In nucleotides, the CDR3 is TGTGCCAGCAGCTTAGCGGGAATAAATGAGCAGTTCTTC. Amino acid sequence: CASSLAGINEQFF.

This chain links TRBV2 with TRBJ2-2; maybe TRBD1 (6 bases). Trimming left V 6 bases short and J 7 bases short, with 12 bases between. CDR1 SNHLY and CDR2 FYNNEI come from the germline V gene. The CDR3 is 13 residues long. CDR3 DNA: TGTGCCAGCAGGACCGAGGGGGTCGGGGAGCTGTTTTTT. Its translation: CASRTEGVGELFF.

This clone has only a few counts. The chain joins TRBV27 to TRBJ1-2; D call uncertain. V lost 6 bases, J lost 3 bases, and 11 bases lay in between. This CDR3 contains 13 residues. Per the germline V gene, CDR1 is MNHEY and CDR2 is SMNVEV (reference sequence). For the CDR3, the DNA is TGTGCCAGCAGGAGTCAGGAGCACTATGGCTACACCTTC. Protein product: CASRSQEHYGYTF.

The J gene is TRBJ2-3, the V gene TRBV27; no reliable D call. Trimming removed 3 bases at V and 2 bases at J, with 6 bases between. The CDR3 extends over 13 amino acids. Germline values: CDR1 MNHEY, CDR2 SMNVEV (reference sequence). Here the CDR3 reads CASSFLLTDTQYF. The CDR3, as DNA: TGTGCCAGCAGTTTCCTCCTCACAGATACGCAGTATTTT.

The chain has TRBV6-5 and TRBJ2-5, with 8 bases lining up with TRBD2. The CDR3 length is 15 residues. V gave up 0 bases and J gave up 7 bases; unmatched junction bases: 7. The V gene's germline CDR1 is MNHEY and CDR2 SVGAGI. The CDR3 reads CASSYSLGLVGTQYF. The CDR3 nucleotides read TGTGCCAGCAGTTACTCGCTGGGACTAGTGGGGACCCAGTACTTC.

This clone was recorded a few times. V and J are TRBV5-1 and TRBJ2-1; D gene unclear. This CDR3 has 13 amino acids. The V gene lost 4 bases and the J gene lost 9 bases, with 14 bases spanning the gap. Germline values: CDR1 SGHRS, CDR2 YFSETQ. The CDR3 DNA sequence: TGCGCCAGCAGCCCCACGACCGGCGCTGAGCAGTTCTTC. Its translation: CASSPTTGAEQFF.

This clone turned up a few times. The rearrangement links TRBV4-2 to TRBJ1-1; the match to TRBD1 covers 8 bases. Trimming took 5 bases from V and 5 from J; bases not matched to a gene: 1. The CDR3 contains 12 residues. Germline CDR1 and CDR2: LGHNA and YNFKEQ. The CDR3 reads CASSDRGTEAFF. The CDR3 region has the DNA TGTGCCAGCAGCGACAGGGGTACTGAAGCTTTCTTT.

The table lists this clone with a few counts. The identical CDR3 is also encoded by other nucleotide sequences in the sample. This chain links TRBV29-1 with TRBJ2-1, with 9 bases that match TRBD2. Germline CDR1 SQVTM, CDR2 ANQGSEA. The CDR3 is 17 residues long. The trim removed 6 bases at V and 0 bases at J, leaving 12 bases unmatched. CDR3 bases: TGCAGCGTGGGGGGCGGGAGGGCCTCGGGCTCCTACAATGAGCAGTTCTTC. Protein product: CSVGGGRASGSYNEQFF.

This clone was counted between two and nine times. The rearrangement joins TRBV6-5 to TRBJ2-5; 7 bases line up with TRBD1. The germline V gene has CDR1 MNHEY and CDR2 SVGAGI. The CDR3 totals 15 residues. V was pared by 0 bases and J by 6 bases, with 7 bases of the junction left unmatched. DNA of the CDR3: TGTGCCAGCAGTTACTCGAAGGGGGCAGGGAAGACCCAGTACTTC. Amino acid sequence: CASSYSKGAGKTQYF.

The chain has TRBV7-9 and TRBJ2-7, with TRBD1 matching 7 bases. The J segment lost 2 bases and the V segment lost 4 bases, leaving 5 bases of the junction unmatched. Looked up from germline, CDR1 is SEHNR and CDR2 is FQNEAQ (reference sequence). This CDR3 has 14 amino acids. CDR3 in amino acids: CASSYPGQTYEQYF. DNA for the CDR3: TGTGCCAGCAGCTATCCGGGACAGACCTACGAGCAGTACTTC.

This rearrangement joins TRBV9 to TRBJ2-2; TRBD1 matches at 7 bases. The CDR3 spans 17 residues. Trimming removed 3 bases from V and 3 bases from J; junction bases left unmatched: 11. Germline V gene lookup returns CDR1 SGDLS and CDR2 YYNGEE. The CDR3 region is CASSAPRRGHDTGELFF. The CDR3 DNA reads as TGTGCCAGCAGCGCACCTAGAAGGGGGCACGACACCGGGGAGCTGTTTTTT.

This clone was recorded a few times. The sample contains more than one DNA sequence encoding this CDR3. The chain uses TRBV18 and TRBJ2-2; D is undetermined. The V and J ends lost 3 bases and 1 base respectively, with 6 bases between them. The CDR3 has 14 residues. From germline, CDR1 is KGHSH and CDR2 LQKENI. In nucleotides, the CDR3 is TGTGCCAGCTCACCTCAGGAGAACACCGGGGAGCTGTTTTTT. Translated: CASSPQENTGELFF.